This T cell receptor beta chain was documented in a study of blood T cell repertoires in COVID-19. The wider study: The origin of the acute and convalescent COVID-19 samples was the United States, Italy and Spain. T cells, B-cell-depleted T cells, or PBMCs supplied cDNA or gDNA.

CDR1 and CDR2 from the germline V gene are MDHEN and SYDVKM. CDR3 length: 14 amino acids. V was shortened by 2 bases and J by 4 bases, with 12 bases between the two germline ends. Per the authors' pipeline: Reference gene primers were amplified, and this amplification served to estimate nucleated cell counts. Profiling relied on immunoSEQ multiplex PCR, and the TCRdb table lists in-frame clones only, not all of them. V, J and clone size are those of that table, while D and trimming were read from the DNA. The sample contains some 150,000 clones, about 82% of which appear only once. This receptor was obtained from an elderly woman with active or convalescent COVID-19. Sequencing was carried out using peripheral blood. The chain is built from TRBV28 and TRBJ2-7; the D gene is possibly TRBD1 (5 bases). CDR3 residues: CASSLVGADYEQYF. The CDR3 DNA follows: TGTGCCAGCAGTTTAGTTGGGGCGGATTACGAGCAGTACTTC.